Following are 22 T cell receptor beta chains from one sample sequenced in a study of CD8+ T cells in alopecia areata. Sample treatment: oral pan-JAK inhibitor, 5-10 mg twice daily. The authors extracted RNA and reverse transcribed it into cDNA as the sequencing template. Repertoires were generated with immunoSEQ multiplex PCR, while TCRdb's copy carries only in-frame clones and drops some. Seen here are about 160,000 clones, under 70% observed once, and the top ten hold 0.75% to 0.95%. The sample was CD4+ T cells sorted from blood, taken at week 4, from a patient treated with tofacitinib. These receptors were obtained from a human donor with alopecia areata.

The chain has TRBV5-4 and TRBJ2-1, with TRBD2 matching 7 bases. Germline trimming cut 4 bases from V and 6 bases from J; bases unmatched to any gene: 4. The CDR3 contains 13 residues. Germline CDR1 SGHNT, CDR2 YYREEE (reference sequence). The DNA for the CDR3 is TGTGCCAGCAGCACTCTAGCGGTCAATGAGCAGTTCTTC. Protein sequence: CASSTLAVNEQFF. The variable domain in full, with the rest retrieved from reference TRBV5-4 and TRBJ2-1, is ETGVTQSPTHLIKTRGQQVTLRCSSQSGHNTVSWYQQALGQGPQFIFQYYREEENGRGNFPPRFSGLQFPNYSSELNVNALELDDSALYLCASSTLAVNEQFFGPGTRLTVL.

This clone was observed once. The same CDR3 can be traced to other DNA sequences in this sample. This rearrangement joins TRBV29-1 to TRBJ1-6, with 10 bases that match TRBD1. Trimming took 6 bases from V and 7 from J; bases not matched to a gene: 6. There are 14 residues in the CDR3. Germline V gene data show CDR1 as SQVTM and CDR2 as ANQGSEA. CDR3 nucleotides: TGCAGCGTCCCCGGGACAGGGGCCAATTCACCCCTCCACTTT. Amino acids: CSVPGTGANSPLHF.

This clone is a singleton in its sample. This sequence joins TRBV30 and TRBJ2-1; D remains ambiguous. Trimming removed 8 bases at V and 1 base at J, with 6 bases between. Germline assignment: CDR1 GTSNPN and CDR2 SVGIG (reference sequence). This CDR3 spans 11 amino acids. The CDR3 spells CAGSSYNEQFF. CDR3 nucleotide sequence: TGTGCCGGATCTTCCTACAATGAGCAGTTCTTC.

The rearrangement joins TRBV5-6 to TRBJ1-5, with D unresolved. The CDR3 covers 13 residues. V gave up 4 bases and J gave up 9 bases, with 14 bases separating them. Looked up from germline, CDR1 is SGHDT and CDR2 is YYEEEE. CDR3 in DNA: TGTGCCAGCAGCCGTCTCGGGATTTGGCCCCAGCATTTT. Translating it yields CASSRLGIWPQHF.

In its sample, this clone ranks as medium-sized (0.01 to 0.1%). V and J are TRBV6-6 and TRBJ1-4; no firm D call. The CDR3 totals 13 residues. Trimming took off 1 base at V and 7 bases at J, with 7 bases between the two ends. CDR1 is MNHNY and CDR2 is SVGAGI in the germline V gene (reference sequence). For the CDR3, the DNA is TGTGCCAGCAGTTACTGGTGGGCTGAAAAACTGTTTTTT. The encoded protein is CASSYWWAEKLFF.

The chain has TRBV18 and TRBJ2-3; 10 positions agree with TRBD1. CDR3 size: 15 residues. V was clipped by 2 bases and J by 2 bases; unmatched bases: 1. From germline, CDR1 is KGHSH and CDR2 LQKENI. DNA for the CDR3: TGTGCCAGCTCACCAAGACAGGGGGCCACAGATACGCAGTATTTT. Translating gives CASSPRQGATDTQYF.

V gene TRBV19 combines with J gene TRBJ1-5; 10 bases are a match to TRBD1. The CDR3 is made up of 13 amino acids. Germline V gene data show CDR1 as LNHDA and CDR2 as SQIVND (reference sequence). J was trimmed by 5 bases and V by 7 bases; bases with no gene match: 2. The CDR3 DNA reads TGTGCCAGTAAGGGGACAGGGGATCAGCCCCAGCATTTT. Its protein is CASKGTGDQPQHF.

This CDR3 is CAWSGTGRETQYF. The CDR3 coding sequence is TGTGCCTGGAGTGGGACAGGGAGAGAGACCCAGTACTTC. The rearrangement uses TRBV30 and TRBJ2-5; 8 nucleotides align to TRBD1. The CDR3 extends over 13 amino acids. V gave up 1 base and J gave up 4 bases; unmatched junction bases: 2. The germline gives CDR1 GTSNPN, CDR2 SVGIG (reference sequence).

The V gene is TRBV2, the J gene TRBJ1-5; D uncertain. CDR1 SNHLY and CDR2 FYNNEI come from the germline V gene. Trimming removed 4 bases from V and 7 bases from J, with 11 bases in between. This CDR3 is 13 amino acids long. CDR3 nucleotides: TGTGCCAGCAGTGGAGGGCAGTTCCAGCCCCAGCATTTT. It specifies CASSGGQFQPQHF.

This clone was seen only a few times. The chain joins TRBV5-6 to TRBJ2-7; D ambiguous. V lost 6 bases and J lost 2, with 15 bases in between. Germline V gene lookup returns CDR1 SGHDT and CDR2 YYEEEE. This CDR3 has 14 residues. The CDR3 here is CASTRGRRPYEQYF. Here the CDR3 DNA reads TGTGCCAGCACCAGAGGCAGGCGCCCCTACGAGCAGTACTTC.

The gene calls are TRBV5-1 and TRBJ1-2; D uncertain. V lost 0 bases, J lost 6 bases, and 12 bases lay in between. Germline CDR1 and CDR2: SGHRS and YFSETQ. CDR3 size: 14 residues. The CDR3 nucleotides are TGCGCCAGCAGCTTGGTAGCTGGGTCCGATGGCTACACCTTC. Encoded protein: CASSLVAGSDGYTF.

V usage is TRBV30 and J usage is TRBJ1-6; a weak D match, TRBD1 (5 bases). The CDR3 contains 16 residues. Germline V gives CDR1 GTSNPN, CDR2 SVGIG (reference sequence). Deletions cut 0 bases from V and 2 bases from J, with 11 bases between. DNA of the CDR3: TGTGCCTGGAGTGTAGTCGGGGGGGCCTATAATTCACCCCTCCACTTT. This gives the protein CAWSVVGGAYNSPLHF.

The chain couples TRBV5-6 to TRBJ2-1; D is possibly TRBD1 (5 bases). This CDR3 region has 14 residues. Germline CDR1 and CDR2: SGHDT and YYEEEE. The V and J ends lost 0 bases and 5 bases respectively, with 9 bases between them. Written as DNA, the CDR3 is TGTGCCAGCAGCTTGGCAAGGGGTCACAATGAGCAGTTCTTC. Translating gives CASSLARGHNEQFF.

This clone came up once. This sample includes further DNA sequences coding for the same CDR3. The J gene is TRBJ2-7, the V gene TRBV4-1; D is undetermined. This CDR3 spans 15 amino acids. Trimming pared 0 bases from V and 2 bases from J, leaving 11 bases between. The germline CDR1 and CDR2 sequences are MGHRA and YSYEKL. The CDR3 DNA reads as TGCGCCAGCAGCCAAGATCCTGGCGGAACCTACGAGCAGTACTTC. As protein: CASSQDPGGTYEQYF.

This clone turned up a few times. The rearrangement links TRBV9 to TRBJ2-7; D gene uncertain. From germline, CDR1 is SGDLS and CDR2 YYNGEE. This CDR3 is built from 14 residues. The V gene lost 0 bases and the J gene lost 2 bases, with 9 bases spanning the gap. Here the CDR3 reads CASSVGLTPYEQYF. CDR3 nucleotide sequence: TGTGCCAGCAGCGTAGGTCTGACACCCTACGAGCAGTACTTC.

The chain employs TRBV15 and TRBJ1-4; D gene unclear. CDR1 LNHNV and CDR2 YYDKDF come from the germline V gene (reference sequence). The CDR3 runs to 10 residues. The V and J ends lost 8 bases and 8 bases respectively, with 6 bases between them. The CDR3 reads CATGSEKLFF. As DNA, the CDR3 is TGTGCCACCGGATCCGAAAAACTGTTTTTT.

The chain recombines TRBV27 with TRBJ1-2; D is ambiguous. Germline-derived CDR1 and CDR2 are MNHEY and SMNVEV (reference sequence). The CDR3 loop spans 13 amino acids. V was shortened by 0 bases and J by 1 base, with 3 bases between the two germline ends. CDR3 residues: CASSLSINYGYTF. Written as DNA, the CDR3 is TGTGCCAGCAGTTTATCCATTAACTATGGCTACACCTTC.

V usage is TRBV29-1 and J usage is TRBJ2-6, with D perhaps given as TRBD1 or TRBD2 (5 bases each). Trimming pared 4 bases from V and 0 bases from J, leaving 16 bases between. This CDR3 is built from 17 residues. The germline CDR1 and CDR2 sequences are SQVTM and ANQGSEA. The CDR3 sequence: CSVVYRGRDSGANVLTF. The CDR3 bases are TGCAGCGTTGTTTATCGGGGCCGAGACTCTGGGGCCAACGTCCTGACTTTC.

The chain combines TRBV30 with TRBJ1-1; no reliable D call. Trimming removed 4 bases at V and 1 base at J, with 10 bases between. The CDR3 has 13 residues. Germline lookup yields CDR1 GTSNPN and CDR2 SVGIG (reference sequence). The CDR3 nucleotides are TGTGCCTGGAATGGCCAGCCGAACACTGAAGCTTTCTTT. Translation: CAWNGQPNTEAFF.

V usage is TRBV29-1 and J usage is TRBJ2-5; D is perhaps TRBD1 or TRBD2 (5 bases each). Per germline, CDR1 SQVTM and CDR2 ANQGSEA. Trimming left V 6 bases short and J 5 bases short, with 13 bases between. The CDR3 runs to 12 residues. The CDR3 is CSVLAGAETQYF. In DNA, the CDR3 is TGCAGCGTCCTAGCCGGGGCTGAGACCCAGTACTTC.

The V gene is TRBV23-1, the J gene TRBJ2-1; D is ambiguous. TRBV23-1 is an ORF; its function is uncertain. V was shortened by 4 bases and J by 0 bases, with 13 bases between the two germline ends. The CDR3 is 16 residues long. The CDR3 DNA is TGCGCCAGCAGTCCCTTGGACGGTAGCTCCTACAATGAGCAGTTCTTC. Its translation is CASSPLDGSSYNEQFF.

The chain is built from TRBV4-1 and TRBJ1-1, with D maybe TRBD1 (5 bases). This CDR3 comprises 16 residues. Trimming pared 0 bases from V and 1 base from J, leaving 12 bases between. Germline loops: CDR1 MGHRA, CDR2 YSYEKL. The CDR3 loop is CASSQDGGLWNTEAFF. The CDR3 coding sequence is TGCGCCAGCAGCCAAGACGGGGGACTCTGGAACACTGAAGCTTTCTTT.